The following is a TCR beta chain sequence with its context. The antigen remains undetermined. Cells designated naive CD8 were CD45RO-negative and were positively selected for CCR7, with terminally differentiated effector memory CD45RA+ cells excluded. The sample comes from a study of shared clonotypes between healthy human individuals. Study-wide results and caveats: The sole specimen, blood, was sampled, and tissue repertoires likely differ. Clonotypes not shared had lower generation probabilities than those common to all four donors.

Germline CDR1 is WNHNN and CDR2 is SYGVQD (reference sequence). The CDR3 totals 15 residues. Trimming shortened V by 3 bases and J by 5 bases, and 15 bases separated the two germline ends. Sequencing was at deep level. Generated by immunoSEQ multiplex PCR, the TCRdb table keeps only in-frame clones and is missing some. The sample lists about 2 million clones; about 95% were seen once. Sequencing was done on a sample of naive CD8+ T cells sorted from blood. The chain employs TRBV10-1 and TRBJ2-3; the D call may be TRBD1 or TRBD2 (6 bases each). The TCR was taken from a man in his late teens or twenties in good health. The CDR3, as DNA: TGCGCCAGCAGTGATACGGGGGCCCGGGGAGATACGCAGTATTTT. This gives the protein CASSDTGARGDTQYF.